The clone carrying this T cell receptor (beta chain) was picked up many times. Its target is not known. Every single patient, without exception, relapsed after autologous stem cell transplantation, and brentuximab vedotin exposure varied. The source of the sample is a study of PD-1 blockade in classical Hodgkin lymphoma. Study-wide results and caveats: Differences between repertoires have undefined causes, possibly disease activity or prior therapy. Newly diagnosed patients were said to have less baseline TCR diversity than healthy donors did. Patients excluded were those beginning nivolumab under 1 year after ASCT.

Here immunoSEQ multiplex PCR was the method, and the copy in TCRdb shows in-frame clones only, minus some. Seen here are tens of thousands of clones, roughly four fifths observed once, and the top ten hold 9.5% to 12%. The CDR3 is made up of 12 amino acids. CDR1 and CDR2 from the germline V gene are SEHNR and FQNEAQ (reference sequence). V lost 10 bases and J 2 bases, leaving 9 bases between the germline ends. J is TRBJ1-5 and V is TRBV7-9, with D possibly TRBD1 on 5 matching bases. Sequenced here: peripheral blood mononuclear cells (PBMCs), sampled at baseline. This sequence originates from a human donor with classical Hodgkin lymphoma. CDR3 region: CATGPGNQPQHF. In DNA, the CDR3 is TGTGCCACGGGGCCTGGCAATCAGCCCCAGCATTTT.